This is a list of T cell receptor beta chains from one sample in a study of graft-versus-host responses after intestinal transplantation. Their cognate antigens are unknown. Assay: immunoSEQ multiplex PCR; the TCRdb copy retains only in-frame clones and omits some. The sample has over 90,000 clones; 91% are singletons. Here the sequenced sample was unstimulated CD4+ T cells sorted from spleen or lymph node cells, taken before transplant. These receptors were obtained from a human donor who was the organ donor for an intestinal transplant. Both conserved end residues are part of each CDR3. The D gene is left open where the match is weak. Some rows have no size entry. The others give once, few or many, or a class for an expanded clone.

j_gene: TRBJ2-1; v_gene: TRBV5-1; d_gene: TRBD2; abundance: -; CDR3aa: CASSLTGGRREQFF; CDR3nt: TGCGCCAGCAGCCTGACGGGGGGTCGGCGTGAGCAGTTCTTC
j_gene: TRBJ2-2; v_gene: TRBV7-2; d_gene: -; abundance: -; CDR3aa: CASRQRSWEPGELFF; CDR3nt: TGTGCCAGCAGGCAAAGAAGTTGGGAGCCCGGGGAGCTGTTTTTT
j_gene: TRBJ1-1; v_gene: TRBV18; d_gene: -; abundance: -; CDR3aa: CASSQTEWTEAFF; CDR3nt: TGTGCCAGCTCACAGACGGAGTGGACTGAAGCTTTCTTT
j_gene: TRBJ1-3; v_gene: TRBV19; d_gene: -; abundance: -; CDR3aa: CASRRTTASSGNTIYF; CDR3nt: TGTGCCAGTAGACGGACGACAGCTAGCTCTGGAAACACCATATATTTT
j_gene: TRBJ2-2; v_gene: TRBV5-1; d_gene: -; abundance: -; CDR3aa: CASRAPGGQPTGELFF; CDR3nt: TGCGCCAGCAGAGCCCCGGGGGGCCAACCCACCGGGGAGCTGTTTTTT
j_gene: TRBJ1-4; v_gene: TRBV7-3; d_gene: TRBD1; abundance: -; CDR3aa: CASPRGGQGATNEKLFF; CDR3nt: TGTGCCAGCCCTCGGGGGGGACAGGGGGCAACTAATGAAAAACTGTTTTTT
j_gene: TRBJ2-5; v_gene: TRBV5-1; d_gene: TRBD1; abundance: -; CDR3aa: CASSPGTVQETQYF; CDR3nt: TGCGCCAGCAGCCCAGGGACAGTCCAAGAGACCCAGTACTTC
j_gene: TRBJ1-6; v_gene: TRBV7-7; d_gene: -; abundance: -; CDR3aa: CASSLALNSPLHF; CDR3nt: TGTGCTAGCAGCTTAGCTCTTAATTCACCCCTCCACTTT
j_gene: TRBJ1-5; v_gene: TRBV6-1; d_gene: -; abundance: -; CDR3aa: CASRGGGNQPQHF; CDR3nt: TGTGCCAGCAGGGGAGGAGGCAATCAGCCCCAGCATTTT
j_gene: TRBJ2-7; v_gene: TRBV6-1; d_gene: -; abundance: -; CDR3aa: CASSEVQGLLSEQYF; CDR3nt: TGTGCCAGCAGTGAAGTCCAGGGGTTACTCTCCGAGCAGTACTTC
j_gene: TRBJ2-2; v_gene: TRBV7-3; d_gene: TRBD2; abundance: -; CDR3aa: CASSPGRAGELFF; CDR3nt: TGTGCCAGCAGCCCCGGGAGGGCCGGGGAGCTGTTTTTT
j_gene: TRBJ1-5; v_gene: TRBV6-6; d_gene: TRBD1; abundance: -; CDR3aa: CASSFTGQRDQPQHF; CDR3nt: TGTGCCAGCAGTTTCACGGGACAGCGAGATCAGCCCCAGCATTTT
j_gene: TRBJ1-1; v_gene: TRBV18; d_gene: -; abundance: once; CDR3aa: CASSPALNTEAFF; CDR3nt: TGTGCCAGCTCACCAGCGTTGAACACTGAAGCTTTCTTT
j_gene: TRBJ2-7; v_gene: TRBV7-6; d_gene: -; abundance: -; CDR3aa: CASSLAATSEQYF; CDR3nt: TGTGCCAGCAGCTTAGCAGCTACCTCCGAGCAGTACTTC
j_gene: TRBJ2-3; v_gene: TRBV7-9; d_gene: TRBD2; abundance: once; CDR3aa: CASSLGLGSGGRRDTQYF; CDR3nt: TGTGCCAGCAGCTTAGGATTAGGTAGCGGGGGACGCCGGGATACGCAGTATTTT
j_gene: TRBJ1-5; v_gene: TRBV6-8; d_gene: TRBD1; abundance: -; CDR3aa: CASSSYYSGTGDYSNQPQHF; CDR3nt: TGTGCCAGCAGTTCTTACTACTCCGGGACAGGGGACTATAGCAATCAGCCCCAGCATTTT
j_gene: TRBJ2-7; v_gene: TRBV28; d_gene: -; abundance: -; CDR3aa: CASKAEHYEQYF; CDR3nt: TGTGCCAGCAAGGCGGAGCACTACGAGCAGTACTTC
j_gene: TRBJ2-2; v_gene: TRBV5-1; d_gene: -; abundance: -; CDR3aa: CASSTQVINTGELFF; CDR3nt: TGCGCCAGCAGCACCCAGGTCATCAACACCGGGGAGCTGTTTTTT